The rows below give T cell receptor beta chains drawn from one sample of a study of blood T cell repertoires in COVID-19. TCRdb's copy holds only in-frame clones and misses some; the assay was immunoSEQ multiplex PCR. The table includes roughly 6,100 clones, approximately 80% detected once. The sequencing input was peripheral blood. Receptors originate from a human donor with active COVID-19. The donor label of this sample is uncertain. Both conserved end residues are part of each CDR3. A D gene is named only where the DNA matches it firmly. Clone size is shown for a subset of rows, as once, few, many or a class of expanded clone.

TRBD1 | TRBJ2-7 | once | 15 | TRBV19 | CASSMGVGQAREQYF | TGTGCCAGTAGTATGGGTGTGGGACAGGCTCGCGAGCAGTACTTC
- | TRBJ1-1 | - | 16 | TRBV15 | CATSRTDRGPNTEAFF | TGTGCCACCAGCAGAACGGACAGAGGCCCGAACACTGAAGCTTTCTTT
- | TRBJ1-2 | - | 12 | TRBV24-1 | CATSVGSGGYTF | TGTGCCACCAGTGTTGGTTCGGGTGGCTACACCTTC
TRBD1 | TRBJ1-2 | few | 14 | TRBV20-1 | CSASRQGGYYGYTF | TGCAGTGCTAGTCGACAGGGGGGCTACTATGGCTACACCTTC
- | TRBJ1-5 | - | 13 | TRBV6-5 | CASMDSLNQPQHF | TGTGCCAGCATGGACAGCCTGAATCAGCCCCAGCATTTT
- | TRBJ1-3 | - | 12 | TRBV30 | CAWGPSGNTIYF | TGTGCCTGGGGGCCCTCTGGAAACACCATATATTTT
- | TRBJ2-1 | - | 15 | TRBV25-1 | CASSEYGAGRDEQFF | TGTGCCAGCAGTGAGTACGGGGCGGGACGTGATGAGCAGTTCTTC
TRBD2 | TRBJ2-2 | - | 16 | TRBV7-9 | CASSPTSGGYTGELFF | TGTGCCAGCAGCCCGACTAGCGGGGGTTACACCGGGGAGCTGTTTTTT
- | TRBJ2-3 | - | 20 | TRBV21-1 | CASSKGRLAGVVGATDTQYF | TGTGCCAGCAGCAAAGGACGACTAGCGGGGGTGGTAGGGGCCACAGATACGCAGTATTTT
TRBD1 | TRBJ2-4 | - | 14 | TRBV3-1/TRBV3-2 | CASSHWTGIGIQYF | TGTGCCAGCAGCCACTGGACAGGGATAGGCATTCAGTACTTC
- | TRBJ2-7 | - | 16 | TRBV7-8 | CASSLDVRGGSYEQYF | TGTGCCAGCAGCTTAGATGTGCGGGGTGGATCCTACGAGCAGTACTTC
- | TRBJ2-1 | - | 13 | TRBV3-1/TRBV3-2 | CASSLGPNNEQFF | TGTGCCAGCAGCCTCGGTCCAAACAATGAGCAGTTCTTC
TRBD1 | TRBJ1-2 | - | 16 | TRBV19 | CASSGPDRVKRYGYTF | TGTGCCAGTAGTGGACCCGACAGGGTGAAAAGATATGGCTACACCTTC
- | TRBJ2-4 | - | 15 | TRBV19 | CASSIRRLAKNIQYF | TGTGCCAGTAGTATCCGGAGGTTAGCCAAAAACATTCAGTACTTC
TRBD1 | TRBJ2-7 | - | 14 | TRBV10-3 | CAIMGQGSSYEQYF | TGTGCCATCATGGGACAGGGGAGCTCCTACGAGCAGTACTTC
- | TRBJ2-7 | - | 15 | TRBV27 | CASSFGPAVPYEQYF | TGTGCCAGCAGTTTTGGGCCCGCCGTTCCCTACGAGCAGTACTTC
TRBD2 | TRBJ2-1 | - | 13 | TRBV10-3 | CAIKVAGGNEQFF | TGTGCCATCAAGGTAGCGGGAGGGAATGAGCAGTTCTTC
TRBD1 | TRBJ2-5 | - | 15 | TRBV2 | CASRNRPGQGETQYF | TGTGCCAGCAGAAACCGACCGGGACAGGGAGAGACCCAGTACTTC
TRBD1 | TRBJ2-7 | - | 14 | TRBV4-1 | CASSPLGQGGEQYF | TGCGCCAGCAGCCCCCTAGGACAGGGTGGCGAGCAGTACTTC
- | TRBJ2-7 | few | 13 | TRBV12-3/TRBV12-4 | CASSLVGVHEQYF | TGTGCCAGCAGTTTAGTAGGGGTCCACGAGCAGTACTTC
- | TRBJ1-3 | - | 14 | TRBV5-1 | CASSLQGSGNTIYF | TGCGCCAGCAGCTTGCAGGGGTCTGGAAACACCATATATTTT
- | TRBJ2-2 | - | 17 | TRBV14 | CASSQVKFSGWDGELFF | TGTGCCAGCAGCCAAGTTAAATTTTCGGGGTGGGACGGGGAGCTGTTTTTT
- | TRBJ1-4 | - | 13 | TRBV28 | CASSFLQGEKLFF | TGTGCCAGCAGTTTTTTACAGGGTGAAAAACTGTTTTTT
TRBD1 | TRBJ2-7 | - | 15 | TRBV14 | CASSFGQGHTYEQYF | TGTGCCAGCAGCTTTGGACAGGGACACACCTACGAGCAGTACTTC
TRBD1 | TRBJ2-6 | - | 13 | TRBV15 | CASRGPGANVLTF | TGTGCCTCCAGGGGGCCTGGGGCCAACGTCCTGACTTTC
- | TRBJ2-5 | - | 15 | TRBV24-1 | CATSDLPGGQETQYF | TGTGCCACCAGTGATTTGCCCGGGGGACAAGAGACCCAGTACTTC
- | TRBJ2-7 | - | 14 | TRBV5-5 | CASAAGRSFDEQYF | TGTGCCAGCGCTGCAGGGAGGTCCTTCGACGAGCAGTACTTC
TRBD1 | TRBJ1-1 | - | 15 | TRBV27 | CASSSWRDRGTEAFF | TGTGCCAGCAGTTCATGGAGGGACAGAGGCACTGAAGCTTTCTTT
TRBD2 | TRBJ2-2 | - | 16 | TRBV19 | CASSNLAGVSTGELFF | TGTGCCAGTAGTAACCTAGCGGGAGTCTCTACCGGGGAGCTGTTTTTT
TRBD2 | TRBJ2-1 | - | 13 | TRBV25-1 | CASSHGLAGDQFF | TGTGCCAGCAGTCACGGGCTAGCGGGAGACCAGTTCTTC
- | TRBJ1-6 | once | 14 | TRBV7-3 | CASSLQGLNSPLHF | TGTGCCAGCAGCTTACAGGGCTTGAATTCACCCCTCCACTTT
TRBD1 | TRBJ2-6 | - | 15 | TRBV19 | CASSITGEGANVLTF | TGTGCCAGTAGTATTACAGGGGAAGGGGCCAACGTCCTGACTTTC
- | TRBJ1-2 | - | 16 | TRBV5-1 | CASSPEGVQGSYGYTF | TGCGCCAGCAGCCCCGAAGGGGTACAGGGAAGCTATGGCTACACCTTC
- | TRBJ1-4 | - | 15 | TRBV5-1 | CASSRIQGANEKLFF | TGCGCCAGCAGCAGAATACAGGGAGCTAATGAAAAACTGTTTTTT
- | TRBJ1-2 | - | 10 | TRBV20-1 | CSAYGGGYTF | TGCAGTGCTTACGGGGGTGGCTACACCTTC
TRBD1 | TRBJ1-6 | - | 16 | TRBV19 | CASSPAWDRTNSPLHF | TGTGCCAGTAGTCCGGCCTGGGACAGAACAAATTCACCCCTCCACTTT
TRBD2 | TRBJ2-2 | - | 20 | TRBV11-2 | CASSLDPTFSSGEILGELFF | TGTGCCAGCAGCTTAGATCCGACTTTTTCTAGCGGCGAGATCCTCGGGGAGCTGTTTTTT
TRBD2 | TRBJ2-2 | few | 16 | TRBV9 | CASSAPSGENTGELFF | TGTGCCAGCAGCGCCCCTAGCGGGGAAAACACCGGGGAGCTGTTTTTT
TRBD2 | TRBJ2-1 | - | 17 | TRBV9 | CASSVDPAGLTRSGQFF | TGTGCCAGCAGCGTAGATCCAGCGGGATTGACTCGGTCGGGGCAGTTCTTC
- | TRBJ1-3 | - | 14 | TRBV10-2 | CASSGDRPRNTIYF | TGCGCCAGCAGTGGAGACAGGCCTAGAAACACCATATATTTT
- | TRBJ2-7 | - | 13 | TRBV12-3/TRBV12-4 | CASSPTGTYEQYF | TGTGCCAGCAGTCCCACTGGTACCTACGAGCAGTACTTC
- | TRBJ2-1 | - | 13 | TRBV27 | CASRNDEKNEQFF | TGTGCCAGCAGAAATGATGAGAAGAATGAGCAGTTCTTC
- | TRBJ2-7 | - | 16 | TRBV29-1 | CSVEDVGGKNSYEQYF | TGCAGCGTTGAAGATGTTGGGGGGAAGAACTCCTACGAGCAGTACTTC
TRBD2 | TRBJ2-2 | - | 19 | TRBV24-1 | CATSDPVGSAGGHGGELFF | TGTGCCACCAGTGACCCCGTGGGGTCGGCGGGAGGGCATGGCGGGGAGCTGTTTTTT
- | TRBJ2-3 | - | 12 | TRBV19 | CASSSREGAQYF | TGTGCCAGTAGTTCCCGGGAGGGGGCCCAGTATTTT
TRBD2 | TRBJ2-1 | once | 15 | TRBV6-5 | CASSYGLAEHNEQFF | TGTGCCAGCAGTTACGGACTAGCGGAGCACAATGAGCAGTTCTTC
TRBD1 | TRBJ2-1 | - | 14 | TRBV6-5 | CASRRDSSYNEQFF | TGTGCCAGCAGGAGGGACAGCTCCTACAATGAGCAGTTCTTC
- | TRBJ2-3 | - | 15 | TRBV6-1 | CASSDGRGATDTQYF | TGTGCCAGCAGTGATGGGAGGGGGGCCACAGATACGCAGTATTTT
- | TRBJ2-2 | large | 13 | TRBV7-7 | CASSSGYTGELFF | TGTGCTAGCAGCTCAGGTTACACCGGGGAGCTGTTTTTT
TRBD1 | TRBJ1-6 | - | 15 | TRBV3-1/TRBV3-2 | CASSKRQGAGSPLHF | TGTGCCAGCAGCAAAAGACAGGGGGCAGGTTCACCCCTCCACTTT
- | TRBJ1-5 | few | 14 | TRBV6-6 | CASTSRVGNQPQHF | TGTGCCAGCACCTCCAGGGTCGGCAATCAGCCCCAGCATTTT
- | TRBJ2-3 | - | 17 | TRBV19 | CASSIHGGRYSTDTQYF | TGTGCCAGTAGTATACATGGAGGGAGGTATTCCACAGATACGCAGTATTTT
- | TRBJ2-6 | - | 16 | TRBV4-1 | CASSQDGTSGANVLTF | TGCGCCAGCAGCCAAGATGGGACATCTGGGGCCAACGTCCTGACTTTC
- | TRBJ1-1 | - | 15 | TRBV24-1 | CATSDPRVDSTEAFF | TGTGCCACCAGTGATCCCCGGGTCGACAGCACTGAAGCTTTCTTT